What follows are 7 T cell receptor beta chains derived from one specimen sequenced in a study of shared clonotypes between healthy human individuals. Using immunoSEQ multiplex PCR, the repertoire was profiled, and TCRdb retains in-frame clones only, with some absent. Here the sample spans 2 million to 2.5 million clones, around 95% being singletons. Specimen: naive CD4+ T cells sorted from blood. Specified subset: CD45RA+ positively selected. Receptors originate from a man between 18 and 29 years old in good health.

V usage is TRBV6-1 and J usage is TRBJ1-1, with D unresolved. The CDR3 contains 15 residues. V lost 7 bases to trimming and J lost 4 bases, with 19 bases between them. Germline CDR1 reads MNHNS; CDR2 reads SASEGT. Written as DNA, the CDR3 is TGTGCCAGCACTGAGGGCTCCGAAGGGCGCACTGAAGCTTTCTTT. It specifies CASTEGSEGRTEAFF.

In its sample, this clone was seen once. The chain carries TRBV30 and TRBJ2-2; D unclear. Germline V gene data show CDR1 as GTSNPN and CDR2 as SVGIG (reference sequence). V was shortened by 5 bases and J by 6 bases, with 10 bases between the two germline ends. The CDR3 is made up of 12 amino acids. The CDR3 sequence is CAWGRGAGELFF. CDR3 nucleotide sequence: TGTGCCTGGGGGCGAGGTGCCGGGGAGCTGTTTTTT.

This clone was found once. This chain connects TRBV5-1 to TRBJ2-7; 8 nucleotides match TRBD2. Germline values: CDR1 SGHRS, CDR2 YFSETQ. V was pared by 0 bases and J by 1 base, with 6 bases of the junction left unmatched. This CDR3 is built from 16 residues. The CDR3 sequence: CASSLGPAGVSYEQYF. The DNA for the CDR3 is TGCGCCAGCAGCTTGGGGCCAGCGGGGGTTTCCTACGAGCAGTACTTC. Full variable domain (rest looked up from reference TRBV5-1 and TRBJ2-7): KAGVTQTPRYLIKTRGQQVTLSCSPISGHRSVSWYQQTPGQGLQFLFEYFSETQRNKGNFPGRFSGRQFSNSRSEMNVSTLELGDSALYLCASSLGPAGVSYEQYFGPGTRLTVT.

The V and J genes are TRBV10-3 and TRBJ2-3; 8 bases are a match to TRBD2. This CDR3 is built from 16 residues. CDR1 is ENHRY and CDR2 is SYGVKD in the germline V gene. Trimming took 0 bases from V and 14 from J; bases not matched to a gene: 16. In DNA, the CDR3 is TGTGCCATCAGTGAGTCCCTAAGCGGGGGTCCTCCTTTAGGGTATTTT. This gives the protein CAISESLSGGPPLGYF.

The chain couples TRBV2 to TRBJ1-2; D possibly corresponds to TRBD1 (5 bases). Germline assignment: CDR1 SNHLY and CDR2 FYNNEI. The V end lost 6 bases, the J end lost 4 bases, and 9 bases lay between the germline ends. The CDR3 contains 12 residues. The CDR3 loop is CASRRGVYGYTF. CDR3 DNA sequence: TGTGCCAGCAGGAGGGGTGTCTATGGCTACACCTTC.

Many counts were recorded for this clone. This same CDR3 is encoded by further DNA sequences in the sample. This chain connects TRBV28 to TRBJ2-6; D is unclear. There are 17 residues in the CDR3. The germline V and J ends were trimmed by 5 bases and 2 bases, with 16 bases remaining between them. Germline CDR1 reads MDHEN; CDR2 reads SYDVKM. The CDR3 sequence is CASSKQGFTTGANVLTF. CDR3 nucleotides: TGTGCCAGCAGTAAACAAGGGTTTACGACTGGGGCCAACGTCCTGACTTTC.

The J gene is TRBJ1-1, the V gene TRBV18; 10 bases align to TRBD1. The V and J ends lost 0 bases and 14 bases, in that order; junction bases with no gene match: 6. Germline V CDR1 and CDR2: KGHSH, LQKENI. The CDR3 spans 13 residues. The CDR3 DNA reads TGTGCCAGCTCACCACCGGGGACAGGGGAGGGCTTCTTT. Its translation is CASSPPGTGEGFF.